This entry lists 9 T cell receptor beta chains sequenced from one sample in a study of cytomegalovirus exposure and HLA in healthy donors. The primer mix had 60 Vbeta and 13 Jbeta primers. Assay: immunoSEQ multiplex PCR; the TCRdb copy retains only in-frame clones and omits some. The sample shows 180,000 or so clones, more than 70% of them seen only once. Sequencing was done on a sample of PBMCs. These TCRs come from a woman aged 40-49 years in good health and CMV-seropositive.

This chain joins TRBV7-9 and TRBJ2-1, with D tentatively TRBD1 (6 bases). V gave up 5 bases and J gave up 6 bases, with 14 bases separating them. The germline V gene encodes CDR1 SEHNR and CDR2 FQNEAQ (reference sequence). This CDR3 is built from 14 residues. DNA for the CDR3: TGTGCCAGCAGCCCCTCGTTAGGGGGCAATGAGCAGTTCTTC. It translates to CASSPSLGGNEQFF.

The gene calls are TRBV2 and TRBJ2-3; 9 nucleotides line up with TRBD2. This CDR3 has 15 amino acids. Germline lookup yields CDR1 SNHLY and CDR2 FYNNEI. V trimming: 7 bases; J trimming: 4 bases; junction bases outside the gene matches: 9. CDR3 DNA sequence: TGTGCCAGCAAATGGGATAGACTAGCGGCAGATACGCAGTATTTT. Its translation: CASKWDRLAADTQYF. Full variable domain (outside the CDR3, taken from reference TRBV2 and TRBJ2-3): EPEVTQTPSHQVTQMGQEVILRCVPISNHLYFYWYRQILGQKVEFLVSFYNNEISEKSEIFDDQFSVERPDGSNFTLKIRSTKLEDSAMYFCASKWDRLAADTQYFGPGTRLTVL.

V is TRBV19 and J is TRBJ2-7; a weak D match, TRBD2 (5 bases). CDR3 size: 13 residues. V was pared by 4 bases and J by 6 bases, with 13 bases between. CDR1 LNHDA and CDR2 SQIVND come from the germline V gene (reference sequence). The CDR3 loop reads CASSTGPSLEQYF. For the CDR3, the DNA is TGTGCCAGTAGTACTGGGCCTAGCCTCGAGCAGTACTTC.

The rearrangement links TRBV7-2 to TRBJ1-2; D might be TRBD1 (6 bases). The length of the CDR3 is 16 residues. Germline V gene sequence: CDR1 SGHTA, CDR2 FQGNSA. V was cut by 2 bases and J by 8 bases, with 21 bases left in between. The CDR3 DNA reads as TGTGCCAGCAGCTTAAGCGCCACAGGGTCGGCTTTAGGCTACACCTTC. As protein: CASSLSATGSALGYTF.

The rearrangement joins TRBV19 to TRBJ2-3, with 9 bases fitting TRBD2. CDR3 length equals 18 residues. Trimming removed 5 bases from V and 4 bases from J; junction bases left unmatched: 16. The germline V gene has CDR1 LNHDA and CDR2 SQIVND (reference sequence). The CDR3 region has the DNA TGTGCCAGTAGTCCCCCCTGGGCTGTAGCGGGAGTCGCAGATACGCAGTATTTT. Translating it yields CASSPPWAVAGVADTQYF.

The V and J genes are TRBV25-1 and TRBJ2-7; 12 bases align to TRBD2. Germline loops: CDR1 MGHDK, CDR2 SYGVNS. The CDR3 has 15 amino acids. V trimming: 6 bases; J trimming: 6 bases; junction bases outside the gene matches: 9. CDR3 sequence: CASRMSSGRDPEQYF. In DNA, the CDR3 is TGTGCCAGCAGGATGTCTAGCGGGAGGGACCCCGAGCAGTACTTC.

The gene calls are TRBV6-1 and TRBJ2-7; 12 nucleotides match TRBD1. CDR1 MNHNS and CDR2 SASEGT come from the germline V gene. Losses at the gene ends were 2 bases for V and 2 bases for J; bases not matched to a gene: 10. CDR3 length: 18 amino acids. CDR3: CASSEQGQGAYGAYEQYF. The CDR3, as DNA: TGTGCCAGCAGTGAACAGGGACAGGGGGCGTACGGGGCCTACGAGCAGTACTTC.

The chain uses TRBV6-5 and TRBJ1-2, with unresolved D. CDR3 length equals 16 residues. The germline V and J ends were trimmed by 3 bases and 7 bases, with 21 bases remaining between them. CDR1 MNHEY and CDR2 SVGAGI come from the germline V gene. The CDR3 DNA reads TGTGCCAGCAGTTATGGGTTTGCGAGGGCAAGTAGTGGCTACACCTTC. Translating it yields CASSYGFARASSGYTF.

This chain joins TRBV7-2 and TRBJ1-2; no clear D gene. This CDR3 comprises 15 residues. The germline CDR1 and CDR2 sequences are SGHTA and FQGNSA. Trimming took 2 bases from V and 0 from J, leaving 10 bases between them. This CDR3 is CASSLNRRANYGYTF. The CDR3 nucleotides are TGTGCCAGCAGCTTAAACCGACGGGCTAACTATGGCTACACCTTC. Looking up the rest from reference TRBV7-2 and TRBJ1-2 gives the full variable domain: GAGVSQSPSNKVTEKGKDVELRCDPISGHTALYWYRQSLGQGLEFLIYFQGNSAPDKSGLPSDRFSAERTGGSVSTLTIQRTQQEDSAVYLCASSLNRRANYGYTFGSGTRLTVV.